The 6 T cell receptor beta chains below were found in one sample sequenced in a study of T cells in women clearing cervical HPV infection. The data were produced by immunoSEQ multiplex PCR, yet TCRdb's version contains in-frame clones alone and is incomplete. The sample table sets out some 21,000 clones. The specimen sequenced was blood buffy coat. The receptors were gathered from a woman between 18 and 70 years old with a cervical HPV16 infection that either progressed to CIN3+ or cleared (not recorded which).

With respect to this clone: The CDR3 end lies 3 residues beyond the end of the read and is filled in from the germline J gene. The chain carries TRBV30 and TRBJ1-1; D may be TRBD1 (5 bases). Germline V gene sequence: CDR1 GTSNPN, CDR2 SVGIG (reference sequence). V was cut by 0 bases and J by 4 bases, with 12 bases left in between. The CDR3 is made up of 14 amino acids. The CDR3 DNA, read in part, is TGTGCCTGGAGTGTACTCAGGGAAGTCACTGAA. This encodes CAWSVLREVTE. The whole CDR3 region reads CAWSVLREVTEAFF.

A remark on this clone: The sequenced fragment ends 3 residues before the CDR3 boundary, so the rest is inferred from the germline J gene. V usage is TRBV10-1 and J usage is TRBJ1-4; D not certain. The CDR3 sequence is 14 residues long. The V gene lost 7 bases and the J gene lost 7 bases, with 16 bases spanning the gap. Germline V gene lookup returns CDR1 WNHNN and CDR2 SYGVQD (reference sequence). The CDR3 here is CASKKKGYGEKLFF. The sequenced part of the CDR3 DNA is TGCGCCAGCAAAAAGAAGGGTTACGGTGAAAAA.

Remarks on this clone: The CDR3 is cut off 3 residues early in the read; its end comes from the germline J gene. The chain employs TRBV11-2 and TRBJ1-2, with D maybe TRBD1 (6 bases). The germline V gene has CDR1 SGHAT and CDR2 FQNNGV. The CDR3 has 14 residues. The CDR3 region is CASSPGHLSYDYTF. CDR3 DNA (partial): TGTGCCAGCAGCCCGGGACACCTCTCCTACGAC. The full variable domain, with the rest looked up from reference TRBV11-2 and TRBJ1-2, is EAGVAQSPRYKIIEKRQSVAFWCNPISGHATLYWYQQILGQGPKLLIQFQNNGVVDDSQLPKDRFSAERLKGVDSTLKIQPAKLEDSAVYLCASSPGHLSYDYTFGSGTRLTVV.

A note on this clone: With the read ending 3 residues before the CDR3 end, the germline J gene is used to fill in that end. The chain recombines TRBV30 with TRBJ2-7; D is possibly TRBD1 (5 bases). The CDR3 spans 17 residues. The germline gives CDR1 GTSNPN, CDR2 SVGIG (reference sequence). With 3 bases removed from V and 4 bases from J, the gap between germline ends came to 25 bases. The sequenced part of the CDR3 DNA is TGTGCCTGGAGCGGCGATCAGGGAATTTTTTTCGTATACGAG. Protein product: CAWSGDQGIFFVYE. The full CDR3 is CAWSGDQGIFFVYEQYF.

CDR3 amino acids: CASSYHPGTGGSPLFF. CDR3 DNA, as far as it was read: TGCGCCAGCAGCTATCACCCCGGGACAGGGGGTTCACCG. The V call is TRBV4-1, the J call TRBJ2-2, with 11 bases identical to TRBD1. Coverage ceases 3 residues before the CDR3 finishes, and the germline J gene fills in the end. The CDR3 sequence is 16 residues long. Looked up from germline, CDR1 is MGHRA and CDR2 is YSYEKL.

With respect to this clone: The observed sequence ends 3 residues before the CDR3 terminus, with the missing tail filled in from the germline J gene. The V and J genes are TRBV29-1 and TRBJ2-3; D may be TRBD1 (5 bases). This CDR3 is built from 14 residues. The V end lost 5 bases, the J end lost 0 bases, and 12 bases lay between the germline ends. Germline V gene sequence: CDR1 SQVTM, CDR2 ANQGSEA. The CDR3 here is CSVRSDRSTDTQYF. CDR3 bases read: TGCAGCGTTAGAAGTGACAGAAGCACAGATACG.